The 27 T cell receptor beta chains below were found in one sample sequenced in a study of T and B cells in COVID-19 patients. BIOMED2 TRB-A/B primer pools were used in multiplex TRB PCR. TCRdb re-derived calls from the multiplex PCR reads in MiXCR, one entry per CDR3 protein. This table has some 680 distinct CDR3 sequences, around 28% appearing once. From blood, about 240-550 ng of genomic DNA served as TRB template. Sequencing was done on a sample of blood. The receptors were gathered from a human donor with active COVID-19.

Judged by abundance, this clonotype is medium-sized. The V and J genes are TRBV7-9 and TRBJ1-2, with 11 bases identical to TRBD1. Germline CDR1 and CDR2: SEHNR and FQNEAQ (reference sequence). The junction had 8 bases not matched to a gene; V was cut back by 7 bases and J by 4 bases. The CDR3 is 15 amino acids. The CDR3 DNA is TGTGCCAGCACAGAAATCGGACAGGGGGCCTATGGCTACACCTTC. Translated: CASTEIGQGAYGYTF.

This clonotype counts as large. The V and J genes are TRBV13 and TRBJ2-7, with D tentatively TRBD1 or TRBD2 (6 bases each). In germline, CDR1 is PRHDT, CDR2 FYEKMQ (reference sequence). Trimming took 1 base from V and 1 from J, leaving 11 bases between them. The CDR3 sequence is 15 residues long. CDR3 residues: CASSLEGGPSYEQYF. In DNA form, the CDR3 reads TGTGCCAGCAGCTTAGAGGGGGGCCCTTCCTACGAGCAGTACTTC.

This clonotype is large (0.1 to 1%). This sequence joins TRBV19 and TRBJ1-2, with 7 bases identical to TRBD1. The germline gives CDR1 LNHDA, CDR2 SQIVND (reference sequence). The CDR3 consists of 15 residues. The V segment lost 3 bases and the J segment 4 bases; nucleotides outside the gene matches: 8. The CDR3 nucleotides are TGTGCCAGTAGTATTAATGAGGGGGCAGTCTATGGCTACACCTTC. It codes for CASSINEGAVYGYTF. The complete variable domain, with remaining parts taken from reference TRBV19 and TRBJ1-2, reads DGGITQSPKYLFRKEGQNVTLSCEQNLNHDAMYWYRQDPGQGLRLIYYSQIVNDFQKGDIAEGYSVSREKKESFPLTVTSAQKNPTAFYLCASSINEGAVYGYTFGSGTRLTVV.

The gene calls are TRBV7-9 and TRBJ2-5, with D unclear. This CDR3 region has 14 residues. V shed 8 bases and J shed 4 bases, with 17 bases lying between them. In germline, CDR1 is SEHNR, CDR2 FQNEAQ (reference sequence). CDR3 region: CASSQRGELETQYF. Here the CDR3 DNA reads TGTGCCAGCTCCCAACGTGGGGAATTAGAGACCCAGTACTTC.

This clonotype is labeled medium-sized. The CDR3 reads CASSPPWGSYNEQFF. The DNA of the CDR3 is TGTGCCAGCTCACCACCCTGGGGTTCCTACAATGAGCAGTTCTTC. J is TRBJ2-1 and V is TRBV18, with D unresolved. This CDR3 is built from 15 residues. Per the germline V gene, CDR1 is KGHSH and CDR2 is LQKENI. V was trimmed by 0 bases and J by 1 base, leaving 7 bases between them.

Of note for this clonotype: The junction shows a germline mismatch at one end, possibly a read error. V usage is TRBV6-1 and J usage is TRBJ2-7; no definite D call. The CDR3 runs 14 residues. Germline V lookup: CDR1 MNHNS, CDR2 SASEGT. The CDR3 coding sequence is TGTGACAGCAGTGAAGCTATAGGTGGATACGAGCAGTACTTC. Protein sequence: CDSSEAIGGYEQYF.

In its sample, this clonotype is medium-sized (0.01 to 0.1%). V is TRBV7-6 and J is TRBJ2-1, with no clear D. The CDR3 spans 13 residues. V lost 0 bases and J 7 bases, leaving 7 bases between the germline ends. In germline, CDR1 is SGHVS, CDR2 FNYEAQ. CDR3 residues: CASSLAFGNEQFF. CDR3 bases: TGTGCCAGCAGCTTAGCGTTCGGGAATGAGCAGTTCTTC.

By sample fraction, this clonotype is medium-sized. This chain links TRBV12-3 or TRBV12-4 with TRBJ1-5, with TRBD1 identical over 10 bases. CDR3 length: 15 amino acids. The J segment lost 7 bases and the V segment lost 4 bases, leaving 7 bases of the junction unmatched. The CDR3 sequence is CASSWVGTGVQPQHF. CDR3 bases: TGTGCCAGCAGTTGGGTCGGGACAGGGGTACAGCCCCAGCATTTT.

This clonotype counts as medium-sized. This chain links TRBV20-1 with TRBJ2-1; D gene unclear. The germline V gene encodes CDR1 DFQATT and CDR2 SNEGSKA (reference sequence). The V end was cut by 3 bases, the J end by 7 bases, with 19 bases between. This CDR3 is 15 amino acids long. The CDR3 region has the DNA TGCAGTGCTAGGGATAAGAGGTACTCACTTAATGAGCAGTTCTTC. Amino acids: CSARDKRYSLNEQFF.

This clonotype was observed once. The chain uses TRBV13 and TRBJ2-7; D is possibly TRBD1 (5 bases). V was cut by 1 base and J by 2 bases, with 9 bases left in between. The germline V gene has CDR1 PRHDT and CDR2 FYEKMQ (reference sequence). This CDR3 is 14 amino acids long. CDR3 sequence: CASSLEGEAYEQYF. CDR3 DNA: TGTGCCAGCAGCTTAGAAGGGGAAGCCTACGAGCAGTACTTC.

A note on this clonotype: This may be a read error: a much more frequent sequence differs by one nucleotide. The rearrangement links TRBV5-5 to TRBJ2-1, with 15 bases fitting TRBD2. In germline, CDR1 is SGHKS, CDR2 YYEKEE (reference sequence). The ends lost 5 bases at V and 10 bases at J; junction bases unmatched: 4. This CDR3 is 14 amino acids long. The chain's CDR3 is CASRLGLAGGEQFF. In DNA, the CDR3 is TGTGCCAGCAGGCTGGGACTAGCGGGGGGCGAGCAGTTCTTC.

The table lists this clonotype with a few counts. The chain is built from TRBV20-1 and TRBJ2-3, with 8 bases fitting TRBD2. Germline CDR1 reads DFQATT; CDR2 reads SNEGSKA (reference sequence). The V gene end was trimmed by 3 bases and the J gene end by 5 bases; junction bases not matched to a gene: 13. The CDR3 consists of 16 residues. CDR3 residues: CSARTRRGGTLDTQYF. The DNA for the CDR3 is TGCAGTGCTAGGACTAGGCGCGGGGGGACCTTAGATACGCAGTATTTT.

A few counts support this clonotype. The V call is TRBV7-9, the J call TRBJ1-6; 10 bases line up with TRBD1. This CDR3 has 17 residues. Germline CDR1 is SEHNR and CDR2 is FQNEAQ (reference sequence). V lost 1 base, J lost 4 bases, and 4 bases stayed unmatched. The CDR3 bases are TGTGCCAGCAGCTTAGTGGGACAGGGGTCATATAATTCACCCCTCCACTTT. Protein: CASSLVGQGSYNSPLHF.

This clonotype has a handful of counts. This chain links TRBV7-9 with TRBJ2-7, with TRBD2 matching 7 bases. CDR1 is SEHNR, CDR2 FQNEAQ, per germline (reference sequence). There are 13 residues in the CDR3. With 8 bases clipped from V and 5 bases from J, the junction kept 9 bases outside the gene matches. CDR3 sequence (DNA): TGTGCCAGCGACTATGGGGGGGTGGACGAGCAGTACTTC. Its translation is CASDYGGVDEQYF.

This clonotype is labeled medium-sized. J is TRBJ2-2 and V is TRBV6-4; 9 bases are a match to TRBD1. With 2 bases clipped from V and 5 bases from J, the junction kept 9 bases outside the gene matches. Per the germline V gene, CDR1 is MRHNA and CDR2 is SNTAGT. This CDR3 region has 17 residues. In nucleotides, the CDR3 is TGTGCCAGCAGTGACCAATTTCCGGGACAGGGAACCGGGGAGCTGTTTTTT. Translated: CASSDQFPGQGTGELFF.

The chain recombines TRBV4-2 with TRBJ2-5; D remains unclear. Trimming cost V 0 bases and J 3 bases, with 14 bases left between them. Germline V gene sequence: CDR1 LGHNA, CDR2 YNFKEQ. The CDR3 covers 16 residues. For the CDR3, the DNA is TGTGCCAGCAGCCAAGACCTGCTTCGGGCAAAAGAGACCCAGTACTTC. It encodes CASSQDLLRAKETQYF.

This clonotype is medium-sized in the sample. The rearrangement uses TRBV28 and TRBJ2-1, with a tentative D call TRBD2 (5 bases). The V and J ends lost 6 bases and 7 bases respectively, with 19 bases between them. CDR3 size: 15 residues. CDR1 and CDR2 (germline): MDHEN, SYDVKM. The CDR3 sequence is CASSPDTPGGNEQFF. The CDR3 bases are TGTGCCAGCAGCCCCGACACGCCGGGCGGGAATGAGCAGTTCTTC.

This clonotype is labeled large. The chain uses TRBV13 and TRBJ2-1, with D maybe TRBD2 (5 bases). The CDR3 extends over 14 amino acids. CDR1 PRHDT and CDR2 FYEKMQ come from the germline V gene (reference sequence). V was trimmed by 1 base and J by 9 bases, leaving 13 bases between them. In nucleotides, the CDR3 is TGTGCCAGCAGCTTAGAGGGAGAGGGCAGTGAGCAGTTCTTC. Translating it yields CASSLEGEGSEQFF.

CDR3 in amino acids: CASSSPGGGYSYNEQFF. The CDR3 DNA reads TGTGCCAGCAGCTCCCCCGGCGGGGGGTACTCCTACAATGAGCAGTTCTTC. The chain joins TRBV5-4 to TRBJ2-1; the match to TRBD2 covers 8 bases. V trimming: 3 bases; J trimming: 0 bases; junction bases outside the gene matches: 8. This CDR3 region has 17 residues. The germline V gene encodes CDR1 SGHNT and CDR2 YYREEE (reference sequence).

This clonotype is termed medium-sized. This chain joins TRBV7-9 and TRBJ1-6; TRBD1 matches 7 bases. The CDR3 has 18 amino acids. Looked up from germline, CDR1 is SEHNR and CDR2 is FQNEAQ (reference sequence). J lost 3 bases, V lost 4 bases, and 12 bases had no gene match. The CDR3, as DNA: TGTGCCAGCAGCTCTGACAGGGCGACTGAGTTCTATAATTCACCCCTCCACTTT. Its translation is CASSSDRATEFYNSPLHF.

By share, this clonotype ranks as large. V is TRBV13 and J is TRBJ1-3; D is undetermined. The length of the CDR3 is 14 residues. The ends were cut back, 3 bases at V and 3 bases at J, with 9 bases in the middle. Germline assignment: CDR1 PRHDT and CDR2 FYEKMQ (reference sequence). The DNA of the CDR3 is TGTGCCAGCAGCTTGGAGGGCGGTGGAAACACCATATATTTT. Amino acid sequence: CASSLEGGGNTIYF.

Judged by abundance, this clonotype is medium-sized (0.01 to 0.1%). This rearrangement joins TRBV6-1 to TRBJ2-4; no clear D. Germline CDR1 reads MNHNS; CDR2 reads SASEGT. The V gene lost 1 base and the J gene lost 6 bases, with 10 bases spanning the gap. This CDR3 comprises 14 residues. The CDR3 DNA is TGTGCCAGCAGTGAAGTCCCCGCGAGAAACATTCAGTACTTC. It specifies CASSEVPARNIQYF.

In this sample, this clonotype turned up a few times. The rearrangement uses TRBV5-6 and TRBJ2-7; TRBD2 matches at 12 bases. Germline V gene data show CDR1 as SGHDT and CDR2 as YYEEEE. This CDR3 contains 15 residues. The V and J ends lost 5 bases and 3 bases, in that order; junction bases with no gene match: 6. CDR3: CASRLGLAGGYEQYF. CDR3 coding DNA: TGTGCCAGCAGGCTGGGACTAGCGGGCGGCTACGAGCAGTACTTC.

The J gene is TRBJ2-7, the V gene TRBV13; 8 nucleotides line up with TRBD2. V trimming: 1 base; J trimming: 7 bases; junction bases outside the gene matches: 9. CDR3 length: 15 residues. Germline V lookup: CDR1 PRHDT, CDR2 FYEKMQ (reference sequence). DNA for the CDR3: TGTGCCAGCAGCTTAGAAGGGAGCGGGAGAGGTGAGCAGTACTTC. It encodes CASSLEGSGRGEQYF.

DNA for the CDR3: TGTGCCAGCAGCTTAGAGAAGGCGGGGGGCAATGAGCAGTTCTTC. Its protein product is CASSLEKAGGNEQFF. This rearrangement joins TRBV5-6 to TRBJ2-1; the match to TRBD2 covers 8 bases. The junction had 7 bases not matched to a gene; V was cut back by 2 bases and J by 6 bases. The CDR3 has 15 amino acids. Per germline, CDR1 SGHDT and CDR2 YYEEEE.

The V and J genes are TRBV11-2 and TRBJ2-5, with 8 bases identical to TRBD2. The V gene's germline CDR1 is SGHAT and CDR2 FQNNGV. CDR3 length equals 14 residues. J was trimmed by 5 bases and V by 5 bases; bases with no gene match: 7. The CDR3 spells CASSPGLVEETQYF. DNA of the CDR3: TGTGCCAGCAGCCCGGGACTAGTGGAGGAGACCCAGTACTTC.

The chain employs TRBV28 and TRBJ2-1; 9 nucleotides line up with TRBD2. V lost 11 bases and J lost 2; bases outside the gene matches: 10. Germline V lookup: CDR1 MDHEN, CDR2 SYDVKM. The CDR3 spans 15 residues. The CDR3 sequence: CALVRREGPYNEQFF. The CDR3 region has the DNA TGTGCCTTGGTCCGGCGGGAGGGCCCCTACAATGAGCAGTTCTTC.